This T cell receptor beta chain emerged from a study of blood T cells in healthy people across ages (dated by TCRdb to the mid-2010s). Regarding the study in general: Template switching captured roughly one uniquely barcoded TCR beta cDNA molecule per two T cells in model experiments. Using deep sequencing normalized with unique cDNA molecular identifiers, the study measured how TCR beta repertoire diversity changes with age. The donors were divided into four age groups: young (average approximately 17 years), middle-aged (about 40), aged (about 60) and long-lived (82). The study analyzed two additional independent replicas of 1 million unique cDNA reads from the same blood draw for two donors, one aged 18 to 29 and one aged 80 or older. What the research found in general, with its limitations: As age increased, observed TCR beta diversity per million T cells dropped in a roughly linear way, and a significant reduction was already evident by age about 40. Because the CMV infection status of the donors was unknown, age-related changes in expanded clonotypes may potentially have been confounded. Compared with the aged group, the long-lived group had more naive CD4+ T cells, fewer expanded clones and increased TCR diversity, a pattern suggesting age selection. Estimates of total diversity based on one million sequenced T cells were regarded as lower bounds and as underestimates. There was a strong correlation between observed TCR beta diversity and the percentage of naive T cells measured by flow cytometry. Since profiling was done on bulk unsorted PBMCs, naive and antigen-experienced compartments could not be conclusively compared.

Concerning this clonotype itself: No cognate antigen has been identified for it. No base quality information exists; no much larger clone differs at one position.

The CDR3, cysteine through phenylalanine, is 15 amino acids long. Kept here is only the CDR3 DNA, which spans 45 bases and is read in frame from base 1. V drops 4 bases and J drops 8 bases, leaving 21 bases in between. Based on the germline V gene, the CDR1 and CDR2 sequences are SGDLS and YYNGEE. The method behind the library was 5' RACE. The instrument given in TCRdb is Illumina HiSeq 2500. The second PCR ran for about 6 to 11 cycles and used a J-beta primer mix along with a sample-barcoded 5' primer. Each TCR beta cDNA molecule received a unique molecular identifier from a template-switch 5' adaptor carrying 12 random nucleotides. Each sample yielded at least 2.5 million CDR3-containing paired-end reads. First-strand cDNA synthesis was performed from all RNA using the Mint cDNA synthesis kit, with priming by a TRBC-specific oligonucleotide. Following uracil-DNA glycosylase treatment, a first 18-cycle PCR with universal primers M1SS and BC2_uni_R was performed on all cDNA. Per the source publication's procedure: Each sample was normalized by randomly selecting 1 million high-quality reads, each carrying a distinct molecular identifier. Reads with shared molecular identifiers were discarded instead of being binned into consensus sequences. MiTCR, run with a Q25 quality threshold and the strictest error-elimination algorithm, handled CDR3 identification, clonotype clustering and error correction. A nonparametric unseen species model with Euler transformation was used to estimate a lower bound on total TCR beta diversity. TCRdb reprocessed the public reads (quality trimming at Q25 with fastp, clone calling with MiXCR) and kept in-frame beta chains. One record per CDR3 amino acid sequence lists the most common genes and DNA. The V and J calls and clone size come from TCRdb's table, not from the authors' own analysis. This sample has more than 900,000 distinct CDR3 sequences in its table, and almost 30% of those were observed once. The top ten clones comprise roughly 10% of the sample.

The 39 donors, aged about 6 to 100 years, were systemically healthy Caucasian individuals from Russia. Each donor gave ten milliliters of peripheral blood, collected into EDTA-treated Vacutainer tubes. Ficoll-Paque density-gradient centrifugation was used to isolate PBMCs, with at least 7 million obtained per sample. Total RNA was extracted from PBMCs with Trizol reagent, with at least 6 micrograms obtained per sample. The percentages of naive CD45RAhigh/CD27high T cells were determined by flow cytometry on a PBMC aliquot from every donor. These same data were also listed under a study on T cells of mothers and their children. Drawing on the second study: Nine systemically healthy Caucasian individuals served as donors, namely three mothers together with their six children. cDNA synthesis consumed the entire amount of extracted RNA, loaded at about 1.6 ug RNA in each 15 ul reaction. Sample barcodes and 2-4 random nucleotides were added via the M1S primer in the second PCR. Over 9.5 million TCR beta CDR3 reads were obtained for each mother, and 2.5 million to 3.5 million reads were obtained for each child. Thymic selection similarly shapes TCR recombination output in related and unrelated pairs, with minor effect from inherited differences. Normalized repertoire overlap in related mother-child pairs was always slightly higher than in unrelated mother-child pairs, but the difference was never significant. Persistent microchimeric T cell clones were not detected, at a sensitivity of around 99 clones per million clonotypes. To look for features that set related mother-child pairs apart from unrelated individuals, the researchers ran deep NGS to compare the TCR beta repertoires of mothers and children. On average, the children were about 10 +/- 4 years old, while the mothers were about 37 +/- 4 years old. After adapter ligation was performed with NEBNext reagents, the libraries were sequenced on an Illumina HiSeq 2000 with 100+100 nt paired-end reads. To avoid cross-contamination, the mother libraries and the child libraries were prepared a month apart and sequenced in separate runs. Between about 500,000 and 2,100,000 distinct TCR beta clonotypes were identified per donor. Naive TCR beta clonotypes were estimated from low-frequency clonotypes matched to each donor's FACS-determined naive share, without sorting.

The clonotype was recovered from a middle-aged woman in good health. The sequenced material came from blood. Here the chain combines TRBV9 and TRBJ1-2; possibly the D gene is TRBD1, per 5 matching bases. The CDR3 region: CASSSIGTPLEGYTF. The DNA is TGTGCCAGCAGCTCCATCGGGACCCCCTTGGAGGGCTACACCTTC.